The 22 T cell receptor beta chains listed next were all sequenced from one sample in a study of human T cells and chemical hapten exposure. Time point described: patch test 2, 6 weeks after DPC sensitization. The treatment is: therapeutic diphenylcyclopropenone sensitization with weekly scalp DPC. MiXCR was run by TCRdb on the RACE reads, yielding one entry per CDR3 protein. The sample yields some 89,000 distinct CDR3 sequences, about 9.4% seen once. The sample here was whole blood, taken in connection with sensitization to the hapten diphenylcyclopropenone (DPC). These receptors originate from a woman between 25 and 40 years old with alopecia areata. Some clones in this sample may be carry-over from other donors' samples.

This clonotype was counted many times. The rearrangement uses TRBV5-1 and TRBJ1-2, with 7 positions matching TRBD1. This CDR3 region has 17 residues. After removal of 2 bases from V and 0 bases from J, the junction contained 10 bases not matched to a gene. The germline CDR1 and CDR2 sequences are SGHRS and YFSETQ. The CDR3 loop is CASSFGQEGVANYGYTF. The CDR3 DNA reads as TGCGCCAGCAGCTTCGGACAGGAGGGGGTTGCTAACTATGGCTACACCTTC.

This clonotype showed up many times. V gene TRBV20-1 combines with J gene TRBJ1-6; the D is unclear. The CDR3 is 17 amino acids. CDR1 and CDR2 (germline): DFQATT, SNEGSKA (reference sequence). Trimming cost V 2 bases and J 0 bases, with 14 bases left between them. Written as DNA, the CDR3 is TGCAGTGCTAGATCCCAGACATCGAGCTCCTATAATTCACCCCTCCACTTT. Protein: CSARSQTSSSYNSPLHF.

The rearrangement uses TRBV7-9 and TRBJ2-1, with D perhaps TRBD1 (5 bases). The length of the CDR3 is 9 residues. The V gene's germline CDR1 is SEHNR and CDR2 FQNEAQ (reference sequence). V lost 8 bases and J lost 14, with 10 bases in between. CDR3 sequence reads: CASATGEFF. CDR3 DNA: TGTGCCAGCGCTACAGGAGAGTTCTTC.

To note about this clonotype: Given a much more abundant clone one base away, this may be a read error. This rearrangement joins TRBV5-4 to TRBJ1-2, with D possibly being TRBD1 (6 bases). Germline CDR1 SGHNT, CDR2 YYREEE (reference sequence). The CDR3 sequence is 17 residues long. The CDR3 region has the DNA TGTGCCAGCAGCTGGGCCATCCGGACAGACTCTAACTATGGCAACACCTTC. Translation: CASSWAIRTDSNYGNTF.

CDR3 in DNA: TGTGCCAGCAGAGGGGCCTCCTATGGCTACACCTTC. The encoded protein is CASRGASYGYTF. This chain joins TRBV28 and TRBJ1-2, with D perhaps TRBD1 (5 bases). The V gene lost 6 bases and the J gene lost 4 bases, with 9 bases spanning the gap. The CDR3 totals 12 residues. Germline V gene data show CDR1 as MDHEN and CDR2 as SYDVKM.

This sequence joins TRBV5-1 and TRBJ2-7; 9 bases align to TRBD1. The CDR3 is made up of 15 amino acids. The germline V gene encodes CDR1 SGHRS and CDR2 YFSETQ. Trimming cost V 2 bases and J 6 bases; bases outside gene matches: 9. CDR3 nucleotides: TGCGCCAGCAGCTTCCTGACAGGGGGGAAAGCCGAGCAGTACTTC. Its protein product is CASSFLTGGKAEQYF.

This clonotype appeared once. The rearrangement joins TRBV6-5 to TRBJ2-7, with 7 bases matching TRBD1. This CDR3 has 14 amino acids. V was pared by 5 bases and J by 6 bases, with 10 bases of the junction left unmatched. Germline lookup yields CDR1 MNHEY and CDR2 SVGAGI. The CDR3 here is CASSRDRVPLEQYF. CDR3 nucleotide sequence: TGTGCCAGCAGTCGAGACAGGGTACCTCTCGAGCAGTACTTC.

This clonotype was seen repeatedly, ten times or more. The chain employs TRBV7-2 and TRBJ1-4, with TRBD1 matching over 7 bases. J gave up 2 bases and V 5 bases, and 2 bases lay outside the gene matches. The CDR3 has 14 amino acids. Germline V gene lookup returns CDR1 SGHTA and CDR2 FQGNSA. This chain's CDR3 is CASSRQGTNEKLFF. CDR3 sequence (DNA): TGTGCCAGCAGCAGACAGGGTACTAATGAAAAACTGTTTTTT.

There are many counts of this clonotype. V gene TRBV6-2 or TRBV6-3 combines with J gene TRBJ1-5; D ambiguous. CDR1 MNHEY and CDR2 SVGEGT come from the germline V gene. V dropped 5 bases and J dropped 0 bases, with 20 bases sitting between them. There are 18 residues in the CDR3. The CDR3 DNA reads as TGTGCCAGCAGTCCGGCCTGGATTCGAGGGAGTAGCAATCAGCCCCAGCATTTT. This codes for CASSPAWIRGSSNQPQHF.

This clonotype showed up just a few times. The chain carries TRBV3-1 and TRBJ2-7; 8 bases line up with TRBD1. With 4 bases clipped from V and 7 bases from J, the junction kept 12 bases outside the gene matches. The CDR3 sequence is 15 residues long. The V gene's germline CDR1 is LGHDT and CDR2 YNNKEL (reference sequence). The CDR3 nucleotides are TGTGCCAGCAGCCCTGCGGCAGGGGGCCCACGGGAGCAGTACTTC. Translating it yields CASSPAAGGPREQYF.

This clonotype came up a few times. This sequence joins TRBV2 and TRBJ1-5; D call uncertain. Germline CDR1 SNHLY, CDR2 FYNNEI. The CDR3 has 13 residues. Trimming pared 3 bases from V and 9 bases from J, leaving 12 bases between. The CDR3 loop reads CASSEMDIPPQHF. CDR3 DNA sequence: TGTGCCAGCAGTGAGATGGATATCCCGCCCCAGCATTTT.

This clonotype was detected only a few times. The chain employs TRBV14 and TRBJ2-7; maybe TRBD2 (6 bases). Germline V CDR1 and CDR2: SGHDN, FVKESK. V was trimmed by 4 bases and J by 2 bases, leaving 15 bases between them. This CDR3 contains 15 residues. The CDR3 DNA sequence: TGTGCCAGCAGCCCGACGGGAGAGCCAACCTACGAGCAGTACTTC. Encoded protein: CASSPTGEPTYEQYF.

This clonotype turned up a few times. This chain connects TRBV5-1 to TRBJ1-4; no clear D. Germline-derived CDR1 and CDR2 are SGHRS and YFSETQ. This CDR3 has 14 residues. Trimming pared 4 bases from V and 8 bases from J, leaving 15 bases between. The CDR3 region is CASSLSGAAEKLFF. CDR3 DNA sequence: TGCGCCAGCAGCCTCTCCGGTGCGGCGGAAAAACTGTTTTTT.

The sample holds many counts of this clonotype. The chain carries TRBV7-2 and TRBJ1-3; D is ambiguous. The CDR3 is 14 residues long. Germline V CDR1 and CDR2: SGHTA, FQGNSA. The V and J ends lost 3 bases and 3 bases respectively, with 9 bases between them. The DNA for the CDR3 is TGTGCCAGCAGCTTTGCGGCCGGTGGAAACACCATATATTTT. Its protein is CASSFAAGGNTIYF.

This clonotype has ten or more counts. DNA of the CDR3: TGTGCCAGCAGTGAAGCCCCCCTGAGCGGGGGGCTCACCGGGGAGCTGTTTTTT. Translated: CASSEAPLSGGLTGELFF. The chain is built from TRBV2 and TRBJ2-2; TRBD2 aligns across 9 bases. Germline CDR1 is SNHLY and CDR2 is FYNNEI. The CDR3 loop spans 18 amino acids. With V trimmed by 0 bases and J by 4 bases, 9 bases remained unmatched.

The gene calls are TRBV20-1 and TRBJ2-1; weak D call: TRBD1 (6 bases). The CDR3 runs to 12 residues. Germline CDR1 and CDR2: DFQATT and SNEGSKA (reference sequence). Trimming removed 5 bases at V and 7 bases at J, with 12 bases between. The CDR3 loop is CSAGRTVNEQFF. The CDR3 DNA reads TGCAGTGCTGGACGGACAGTTAATGAGCAGTTCTTC.

This clonotype was counted at least ten times. The V gene is TRBV11-2, the J gene TRBJ1-1, with unresolved D. The V gene's germline CDR1 is SGHAT and CDR2 FQNNGV. The V end lost 2 bases, the J end lost 0 bases, and 7 bases lay between the germline ends. The CDR3 extends over 14 amino acids. CDR3 loop: CASSLTAMNTEAFF. The DNA for the CDR3 is TGTGCCAGCAGCTTAACTGCAATGAACACTGAAGCTTTCTTT.

The chain combines TRBV29-1 with TRBJ1-1; 8 nucleotides line up with TRBD1. The CDR3 length is 14 residues. J was trimmed by 0 bases and V by 3 bases; bases with no gene match: 3. Germline CDR1 SQVTM, CDR2 ANQGSEA. The CDR3 is CSVDRGQVNTEAFF. CDR3 coding DNA: TGCAGCGTTGACAGGGGGCAGGTGAACACTGAAGCTTTCTTT.

This clonotype was found many times. The gene calls are TRBV7-6 and TRBJ1-5; a possible D gene is TRBD1 (6 bases). The CDR3 loop spans 12 amino acids. Trimming left V 4 bases short and J 12 bases short, with 13 bases between. Germline assignment: CDR1 SGHVS and CDR2 FNYEAQ. CDR3 loop: CASSSTEGHQHF. CDR3 in DNA: TGTGCCAGCAGCTCCACCGAGGGACACCAGCATTTT. Drawing the rest from reference TRBV7-6 and TRBJ1-5, the complete variable domain is GAGVSQSPRYKVTKRGQDVALRCDPISGHVSLYWYRQALGQGPEFLTYFNYEAQQDKSGLPNDRFSAERPEGSISTLTIQRTEQRDSAMYRCASSSTEGHQHFGDGTRLSIL.

This clonotype turned up a few times. The V and J genes are TRBV7-2 and TRBJ2-1; the D gene is possibly TRBD2 (6 bases). The CDR3 runs to 13 residues. From germline, CDR1 is SGHTA and CDR2 FQGNSA. V was pared by 3 bases and J by 6 bases, with 9 bases between. CDR3 nucleotides: TGTGCCAGCAGCTTGGACTACGCCAATGAGCAGTTCTTC. Encoded protein: CASSLDYANEQFF.

This clonotype was observed at least ten times. The V call is TRBV5-4, the J call TRBJ2-1; D uncertain. The CDR3 sequence is 15 residues long. The V end was cut by 4 bases, the J end by 8 bases, with 19 bases between. The V gene's germline CDR1 is SGHNT and CDR2 YYREEE (reference sequence). CDR3 region: CASSRRLGGEDEQFF. In nucleotides, the CDR3 is TGTGCCAGCAGCCGAAGATTGGGTGGGGAAGATGAGCAGTTCTTC.

The V and J genes are TRBV4-3 and TRBJ2-3; 8 bases are a match to TRBD2. The CDR3 spans 16 residues. With 0 bases clipped from V and 3 bases from J, the junction kept 5 bases outside the gene matches. Germline values: CDR1 LGHNA, CDR2 YSLEER. The CDR3 nucleotides read TGCGCCAGCAGCCAAGATCGGGGGGGGCTGACAGATACGCAGTATTTT. Residues: CASSQDRGGLTDTQYF.